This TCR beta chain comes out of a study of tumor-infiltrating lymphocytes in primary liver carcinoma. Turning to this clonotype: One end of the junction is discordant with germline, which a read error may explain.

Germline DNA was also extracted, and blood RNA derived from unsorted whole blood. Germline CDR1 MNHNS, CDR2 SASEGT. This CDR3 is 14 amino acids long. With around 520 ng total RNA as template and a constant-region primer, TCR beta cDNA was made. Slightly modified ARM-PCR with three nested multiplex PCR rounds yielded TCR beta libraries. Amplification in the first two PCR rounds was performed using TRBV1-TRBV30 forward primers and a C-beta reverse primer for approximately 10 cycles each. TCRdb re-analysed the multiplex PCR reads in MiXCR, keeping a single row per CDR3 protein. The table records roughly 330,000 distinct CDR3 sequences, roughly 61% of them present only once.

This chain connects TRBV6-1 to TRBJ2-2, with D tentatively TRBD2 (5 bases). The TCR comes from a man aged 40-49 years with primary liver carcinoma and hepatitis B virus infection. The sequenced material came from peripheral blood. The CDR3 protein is CANSLLGNTGELFF. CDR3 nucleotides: TGTGCCAACAGTTTACTAGGCAACACCGGGGAGCTGTTTTTT.